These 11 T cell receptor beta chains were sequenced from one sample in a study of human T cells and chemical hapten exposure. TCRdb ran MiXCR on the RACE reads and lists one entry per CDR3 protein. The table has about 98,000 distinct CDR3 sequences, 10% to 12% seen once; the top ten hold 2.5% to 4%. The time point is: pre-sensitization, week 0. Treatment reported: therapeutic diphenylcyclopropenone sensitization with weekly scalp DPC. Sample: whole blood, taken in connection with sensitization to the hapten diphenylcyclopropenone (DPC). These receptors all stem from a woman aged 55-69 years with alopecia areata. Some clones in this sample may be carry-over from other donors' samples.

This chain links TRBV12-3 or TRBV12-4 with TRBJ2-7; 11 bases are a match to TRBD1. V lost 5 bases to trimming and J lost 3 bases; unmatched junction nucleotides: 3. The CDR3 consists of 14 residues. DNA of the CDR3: TGTGCCAGCAGTGCTGGGACAGGGGGCTACGAGCAGTACTTC. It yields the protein CASSAGTGGYEQYF.

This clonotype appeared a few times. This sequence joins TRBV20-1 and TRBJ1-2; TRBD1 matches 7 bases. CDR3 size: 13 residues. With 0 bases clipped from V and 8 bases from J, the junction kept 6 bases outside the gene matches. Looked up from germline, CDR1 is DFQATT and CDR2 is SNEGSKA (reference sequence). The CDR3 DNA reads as TGCAGTGCTAGAGATGACAGGGTCCGGGGCTACACCTTC. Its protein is CSARDDRVRGYTF.

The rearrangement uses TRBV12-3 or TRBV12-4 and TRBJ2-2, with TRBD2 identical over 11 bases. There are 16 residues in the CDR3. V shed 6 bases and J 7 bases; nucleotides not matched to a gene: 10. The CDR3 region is CASSTLAGDGIGELFF. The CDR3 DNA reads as TGTGCCAGCAGCACACTAGCGGGGGACGGTATCGGGGAGCTGTTTTTT.

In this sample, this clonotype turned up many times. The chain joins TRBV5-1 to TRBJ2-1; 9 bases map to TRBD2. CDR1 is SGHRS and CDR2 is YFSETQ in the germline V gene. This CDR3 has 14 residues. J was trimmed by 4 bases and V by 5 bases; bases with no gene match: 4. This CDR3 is CASRRLAGYNEQFF. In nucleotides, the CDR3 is TGCGCCAGCAGGCGGCTAGCGGGGTACAATGAGCAGTTCTTC.

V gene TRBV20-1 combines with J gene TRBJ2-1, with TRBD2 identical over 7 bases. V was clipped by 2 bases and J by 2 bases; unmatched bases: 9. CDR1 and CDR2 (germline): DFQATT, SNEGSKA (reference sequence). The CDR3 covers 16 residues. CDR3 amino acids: CSARYPGGGPYNEQFF. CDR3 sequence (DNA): TGCAGTGCTAGATATCCTGGGGGGGGACCCTACAATGAGCAGTTCTTC.

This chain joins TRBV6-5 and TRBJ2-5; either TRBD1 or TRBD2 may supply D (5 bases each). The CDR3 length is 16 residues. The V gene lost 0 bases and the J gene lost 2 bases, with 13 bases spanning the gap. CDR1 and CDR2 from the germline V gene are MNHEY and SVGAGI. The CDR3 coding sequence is TGTGCCAGCAGTTACTCGCCGGGGCCACATCAAGAGACCCAGTACTTC. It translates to CASSYSPGPHQETQYF.

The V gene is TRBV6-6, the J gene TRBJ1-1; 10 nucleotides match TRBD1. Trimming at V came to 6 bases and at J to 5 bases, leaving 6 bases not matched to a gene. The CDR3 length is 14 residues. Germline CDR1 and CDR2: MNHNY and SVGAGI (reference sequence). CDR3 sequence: CASSGRTGGTEAFF. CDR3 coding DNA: TGTGCCAGCAGCGGAAGGACAGGGGGGACTGAAGCTTTCTTT.

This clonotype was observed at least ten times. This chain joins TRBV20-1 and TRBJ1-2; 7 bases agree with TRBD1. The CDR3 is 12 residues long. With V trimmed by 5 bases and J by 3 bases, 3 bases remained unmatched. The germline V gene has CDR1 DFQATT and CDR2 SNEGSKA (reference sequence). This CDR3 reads CSAPTGDYGYTF. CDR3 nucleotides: TGCAGTGCTCCAACAGGGGACTATGGCTACACCTTC.

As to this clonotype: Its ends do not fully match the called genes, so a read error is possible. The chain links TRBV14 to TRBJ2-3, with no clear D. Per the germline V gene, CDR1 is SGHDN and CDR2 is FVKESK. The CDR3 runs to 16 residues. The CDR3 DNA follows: TGTGCCAACAGCCAGCCCCGGGCCCTGGCCACAGATACGCAGTATTTT. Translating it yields CANSQPRALATDTQYF.

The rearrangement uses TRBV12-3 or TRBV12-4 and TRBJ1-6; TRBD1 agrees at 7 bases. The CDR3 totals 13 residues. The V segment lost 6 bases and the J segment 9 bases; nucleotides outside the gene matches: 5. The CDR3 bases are TGTGCCAGCAGGGGACAGATCAGTTCACCCCTCCACTTT. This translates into CASRGQISSPLHF.

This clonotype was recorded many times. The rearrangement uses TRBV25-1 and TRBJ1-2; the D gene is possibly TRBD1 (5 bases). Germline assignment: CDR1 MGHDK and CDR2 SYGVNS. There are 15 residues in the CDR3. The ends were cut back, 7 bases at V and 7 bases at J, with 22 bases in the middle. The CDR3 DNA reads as TGTGCCAGCACCGACGGGCAGGGCGGATGGGGTGGCTACACCTTC. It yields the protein CASTDGQGGWGGYTF.